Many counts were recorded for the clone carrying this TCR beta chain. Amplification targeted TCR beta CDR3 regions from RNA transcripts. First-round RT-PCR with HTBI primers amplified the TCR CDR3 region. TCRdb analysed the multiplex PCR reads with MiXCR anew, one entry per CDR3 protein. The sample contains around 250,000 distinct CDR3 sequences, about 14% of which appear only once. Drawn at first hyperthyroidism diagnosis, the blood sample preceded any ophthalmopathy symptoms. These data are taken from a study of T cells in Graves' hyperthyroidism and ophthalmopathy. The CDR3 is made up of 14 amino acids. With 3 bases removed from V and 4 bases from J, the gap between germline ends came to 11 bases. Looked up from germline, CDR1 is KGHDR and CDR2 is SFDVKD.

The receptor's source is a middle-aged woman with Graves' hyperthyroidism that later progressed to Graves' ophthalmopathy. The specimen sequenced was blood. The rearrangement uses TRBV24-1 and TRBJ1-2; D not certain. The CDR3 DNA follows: TGTGCCACCAGTGATCCCCGGACGCCCTATGGCTACACCTTC. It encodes CATSDPRTPYGYTF.